A selection of T cell receptor beta chains follows, all from one sample in a study of technical replicates of blood from a handful of donors. TCRdb's table, derived via immunoSEQ multiplex PCR, lists solely in-frame clones and lacks some. The sample lists roughly 70,000 clones; roughly 90% were seen once. The sample comprised PBMCs. These receptors came from a human donor in good health. Some clones in this sample may be carry-over from other donors' samples. Each CDR3 is given with its conserved first and last residue. A D gene is named only where the DNA matches it firmly. Not every row has a clone size; where given, it reads once, few, many or a size class.

j_gene,d_gene,v_gene,abundance,CDR3nt,CDR3aa
TRBJ1-6,-,TRBV2,many,TGTGCCAGCAGGCGGGCGCAGAATTCACCCCTCCACTTT,CASRRAQNSPLHF
TRBJ2-1,TRBD2,TRBV5-1,-,TGCGCCAGCAATTGGGGGGGTGAGCAGTTCTTC,CASNWGGEQFF
TRBJ1-1,TRBD1,TRBV6-5,-,TGTGCCAGCACCTCGACAGGGGGCAGGACTGAAGCTTTCTTT,CASTSTGGRTEAFF
TRBJ2-3,TRBD2,TRBV5-1,-,TGCGCCAGCAGCTTGCAGTCTAGCGGGGTCGCAGATACGCAGTATTTT,CASSLQSSGVADTQYF
TRBJ2-7,TRBD2,TRBV4-1,-,TGCGCCAGCAGCCAAGACCACGCGGGGGGGACCTACGAGCAGTACTTC,CASSQDHAGGTYEQYF
TRBJ2-3,-,TRBV2,-,TGTGCCAGCAGTCCCCCGGGTTTTGCAGGGGTCATAGATACGCAGTATTTT,CASSPPGFAGVIDTQYF
TRBJ1-1,-,TRBV4-2,-,TGTGCCAGCAGCCAAGATCCGACAACTCCTACCACTGAAGCTTTCTTT,CASSQDPTTPTTEAFF
TRBJ2-3,-,TRBV20-1,-,TGCAGTGCTAGTTCGGGTACGCAGTATTTT,CSASSGTQYF
TRBJ2-1,TRBD2,TRBV30,-,TGTGCCTGGAGTGTAGGGTGGGCTAGCGGGAGGCCATCGGGCTACAATGAGCAGTTCTTC,CAWSVGWASGRPSGYNEQFF
TRBJ1-4,-,TRBV5-8,-,TGTGCCAGCAGCTTAGAGGAAATCGCGGTGTTTTTT,CASSLEEIAVFF
TRBJ2-3,-,TRBV7-6,-,TGTGCCAGCAGCTTACGGAGCGGCGGCCAACAATCAGATACGCAGTATTTT,CASSLRSGGQQSDTQYF
TRBJ1-1,-,TRBV7-2,-,TGTGCCAGCACCTCGGACAGTAACACTGAAGCTTTCTTT,CASTSDSNTEAFF
TRBJ2-1,TRBD2,TRBV10-3,-,TGTGCCATCAGCATGACTAGCGGGAGTTCGGCTGAGCAGTTCTTC,CAISMTSGSSAEQFF
TRBJ1-6,-,TRBV9,-,TGTGCCAGCAGCGCCGACAGTTCACCCCTCCACTTT,CASSADSSPLHF
TRBJ1-5,TRBD1,TRBV28,-,TGTGCCAGCAGTTTATGGAGGGGACAGATTAGCAATCAGCCCCAGCATTTT,CASSLWRGQISNQPQHF
TRBJ2-3,-,TRBV7-2,-,TGTGCCAGCAGACCCGGGGATACGCAGTATTTT,CASRPGDTQYF
TRBJ1-2,-,TRBV5-6,-,TGTGCCAGCAGGGCCCCTCCGGGGAGCTACACCTTC,CASRAPPGSYTF
TRBJ1-1,-,TRBV5-4,-,TGTGCCAGCAGTCCCGGTGGGGGAGGCCGTGAAGCTTTCTTT,CASSPGGGGREAFF
TRBJ2-2,TRBD2,TRBV9,-,TGTGCCAGCAGCGTAGCGGCTAGCGGGAGAGGTACCGGGGAGCTGTTTTTT,CASSVAASGRGTGELFF
TRBJ1-1,-,TRBV5-1,-,TGCGCCAGCAGCCCTGGGGGGGGCTACACTGAAGCTTTCTTT,CASSPGGGYTEAFF
TRBJ2-7,-,TRBV7-8,once,TGTGCCAGCAGCTACGGGAGTAAGTCCTACGAGCAGTACTTC,CASSYGSKSYEQYF
TRBJ1-5,TRBD1,TRBV19,-,TGTGCCAGTATAGGACAGGGGTATGGCAATCAGCCCCAGCATTTT,CASIGQGYGNQPQHF
TRBJ2-1,TRBD2,TRBV5-4,once,TGTGCCAGCACCGGGGGGGGCGGGGAATTTGGGCAGTTCTTC,CASTGGGGEFGQFF
TRBJ2-7,-,TRBV7-9,-,TGTGCCAGCAGCTCCGGCGGGGGCGGCGGCGAGCAGTACTTC,CASSSGGGGGEQYF
TRBJ2-2,TRBD2,TRBV4-3,-,TGCGCCAGCAGCCAAGTGCTAGCGGGAACCCCCGGCGGGGAGCTGTTTTTT,CASSQVLAGTPGGELFF
TRBJ2-5,-,TRBV14,-,TGTGCCAGCAGCCAAGACCGGCTACTAGCCGGACAAGAGACCCAGTACTTC,CASSQDRLLAGQETQYF
TRBJ1-2,-,TRBV5-1,once,TGCGCCAGCAGTACAAAACCCCAGGGCGGCCATGTGTTGGATGGCTACACCTTC,CASSTKPQGGHVLDGYTF
TRBJ2-3,TRBD2,TRBV2,-,TGTGCCAGCGCTTGGCGGGGGGGATACACAGATACGCAGTATTTT,CASAWRGGYTDTQYF
TRBJ2-5,-,TRBV2,-,TGTGCCAGCAGGCTAGATACTAGACCACAAGAGACCCAGTACTTC,CASRLDTRPQETQYF
TRBJ2-7,-,TRBV7-3,once,TGTGCCAGCAGCTTATACCCGACAGAGTCCTACGAGCAGTACTTC,CASSLYPTESYEQYF
TRBJ2-5,TRBD2,TRBV7-2,-,TGTGCCAGCAGGGCCGGACTAGCGGGGGGGCAAGAGACCCAGTACTTC,CASRAGLAGGQETQYF
TRBJ2-5,-,TRBV6-6,once,TGTGCCAGCAGTTACCCCGAGAGGGAAGAGACCCAGTACTTC,CASSYPEREETQYF
TRBJ2-7,TRBD1,TRBV18,once,TGTGCCAGCTCCTCCGGGACAGTTTTCGACGAGCAGTACTTC,CASSSGTVFDEQYF
TRBJ1-3,-,TRBV19,once,TGTGCCAGTAGAACAGGGTATTTGGCTGGAAACACCATATATTTT,CASRTGYLAGNTIYF
TRBJ1-2,-,TRBV4-3,once,TGCGCCAGCAGCCAAGATCTAGGGGCCGGCTATGGCTACACCTTC,CASSQDLGAGYGYTF
TRBJ1-5,-,TRBV15,-,TGTGCCACCAGCCGCCGAGGGGGTAATCAGCCCCAGCATTTT,CATSRRGGNQPQHF
TRBJ2-7,TRBD1,TRBV19,-,TGTGCCAGTAGCAAGCCGGGACAGGGCTACGAGCAGTACTTC,CASSKPGQGYEQYF
TRBJ2-7,-,TRBV2,-,TGTGCCAGCAGGGACAGACAGCCCTACGAGCAGTACTTC,CASRDRQPYEQYF
TRBJ2-1,TRBD2,TRBV10-3,-,TGTGCCATCAGTTATCCAAGCGGGACCTACAATGAGCAGTTCTTC,CAISYPSGTYNEQFF
TRBJ1-2,-,TRBV20-1,once,TGCAGTGCGCCCCGGGGAGGCTACACCTTC,CSAPRGGYTF
TRBJ1-2,TRBD1,TRBV10-3,-,TGTGCCATCAGTGACACAGGGGGCTACTATGGCTACACCTTC,CAISDTGGYYGYTF
TRBJ2-1,-,TRBV5-1,-,TGCGCCAGCAGCTTGTACGGGGGAACGTATGAGCAGTTCTTC,CASSLYGGTYEQFF
TRBJ1-1,TRBD1,TRBV19,-,TGTGCCAGTAGGTACAGGGGGCTTGACACTGAAGCTTTCTTT,CASRYRGLDTEAFF
TRBJ1-2,-,TRBV6-5,-,TGTGCCAGCAGTTACTCAAGAATCAAGGGGTATGGCTACACCTTC,CASSYSRIKGYGYTF
TRBJ2-2,-,TRBV27,-,TGTGCCACCAACAAACAGGGTTCCACCGGGGAGCTGTTTTTT,CATNKQGSTGELFF
TRBJ2-5,TRBD1,TRBV18,-,TGTGCCAGCTCACCACGGCGAGGGGGCTCCCAAGAGACCCAGTACTTC,CASSPRRGGSQETQYF
TRBJ1-1,TRBD1,TRBV4-1,once,TGCGCCAGCAGCCAAGGGACAGGGGGCAGTTACACTGAAGCTTTCTTT,CASSQGTGGSYTEAFF
TRBJ2-5,TRBD2,TRBV7-3,-,TGTGCCAGCAGCCCCTACGGGGGGGTCAGCTCCAAAGAGACCCAGTACTTC,CASSPYGGVSSKETQYF
TRBJ1-3,-,TRBV10-2,-,TGCGCCAGCAGTGACCGAGTATACTCTGGAAACACCATATATTTT,CASSDRVYSGNTIYF
TRBJ2-3,TRBD2,TRBV19,-,TGTGCCAGTAATAGTCTAGCGGGGGGGCGTGCAGATACGCAGTATTTT,CASNSLAGGRADTQYF
TRBJ2-7,-,TRBV5-5,-,TGTGCCAGCAGCAGCGATTACGAGCAGTACTTC,CASSSDYEQYF
TRBJ1-1,TRBD1,TRBV2,-,TGTGCCAGCAGTGTGAGGCAGGGGGGATTGAACACTGAAGCTTTCTTT,CASSVRQGGLNTEAFF
TRBJ2-7,-,TRBV6-1,-,TGTGCCAGCAGTGAAGCAGGGGTACAGGAGCGTAGGGGCGCGTACTTC,CASSEAGVQERRGAYF
TRBJ2-3,-,TRBV9,-,TGTGCCAGCACCCGTAATGAGGGCACAGCGGATACGCAGTATTTT,CASTRNEGTADTQYF
TRBJ2-2,-,TRBV10-3,-,TGTGCCATCAGTGAGGTCGGTTCCACCGGGGAGCTGTTTTTT,CAISEVGSTGELFF
TRBJ2-5,TRBD2,TRBV7-2,-,TGTGCCAGCAGCTTAGTTGCGGGAGGGGGTGAGACCCAGTACTTC,CASSLVAGGGETQYF
TRBJ1-1,-,TRBV5-5,-,TGTGCCAGCAGGGTACAGAGTTCGAACACTGAAGCTTTCTTT,CASRVQSSNTEAFF
TRBJ1-3,-,TRBV15,-,TGTGCCACCAGCAGAGATCCCAGCTCTGGAAACACCATATATTTT,CATSRDPSSGNTIYF